A single sample is the source of the 9 T cell receptor beta chains below, sequenced in a study of response to subunit inactivated influenza vaccine. Each CDR3 protein is one row after TCRdb ran MiXCR on the RT-PCR reads. The repertoire includes roughly 500,000 distinct CDR3 sequences, under 30% of them detected once, and under 3.5% sits in the top ten. The sample was also linked to a second study, of T cells expressing NK-cell markers. That study adds: Template switching by 5'RACE with UMIs generated the TCR beta cDNA.

Specimen: CD4+ T cells sorted from PBMCs, collected 11 to 12 days after vaccination. The receptor source for this set is a man aged 50 or older who received an inactivated influenza vaccine.

The genes are TRBV11-2 and TRBJ2-3; D gene unclear. V lost 5 bases and J lost 6, with 18 bases in between. The CDR3 totals 15 residues. Germline loops: CDR1 SGHAT, CDR2 FQNNGV. Here the CDR3 DNA reads TGTGCCAGCAGCCCGGATGGTGCTACCCGGGATACGCAGTATTTT. The encoded protein is CASSPDGATRDTQYF.

Here the CDR3 reads CSVGGQGTYEQYF. The DNA of the CDR3 is TGCAGTGTAGGTGGACAGGGAACCTACGAGCAGTACTTC. The V and J genes are TRBV20-1 and TRBJ2-7; TRBD1 matches at 8 bases. Per the germline V gene, CDR1 is DFQATT and CDR2 is SNEGSKA (reference sequence). Germline trimming cut 7 bases from V and 2 bases from J; bases unmatched to any gene: 7. The length of the CDR3 is 13 residues.

J is TRBJ2-4 and V is TRBV4-1, with D tentatively TRBD1 (6 bases). CDR1 is MGHRA, CDR2 YSYEKL, per germline. The CDR3 sequence is 16 residues long. V was pared by 2 bases and J by 0 bases, with 11 bases between. This chain's CDR3 is CASSQQGILAKNIQYF. CDR3 in DNA: TGCGCCAGCAGCCAACAGGGGATCCTAGCCAAAAACATTCAGTACTTC.

This clonotype was recorded a few times. V gene TRBV6-2 or TRBV6-3 combines with J gene TRBJ2-6; 7 bases are a match to TRBD1. The CDR3 has 17 amino acids. CDR1 and CDR2 (germline): MNHEY, SVGEGT. V shed 8 bases and J 0 bases; nucleotides not matched to a gene: 10. CDR3 DNA sequence: TGTGCCAGCTCTTGGGACAGCCCGTACTCTGGGGCCAACGTCCTGACTTTC. Protein product: CASSWDSPYSGANVLTF.

This clonotype was picked up many times. The V gene is TRBV6-2 or TRBV6-3, the J gene TRBJ1-6; D is unclear. Germline assignment: CDR1 MNHEY and CDR2 SVGEGT. This CDR3 spans 16 amino acids. The V gene lost 2 bases and the J gene lost 7 bases, with 15 bases spanning the gap. CDR3 sequence reads: CASSYPRRRGNSPLHF. CDR3 DNA: TGTGCCAGCAGTTACCCTCGGCGACGGGGAAATTCACCCCTCCACTTT.

In its sample, this clonotype was seen a few times. This chain links TRBV11-2 with TRBJ2-2, with D possibly matching TRBD2 (6 bases). CDR1 SGHAT and CDR2 FQNNGV come from the germline V gene. The CDR3 runs to 16 residues. Trimming stripped 5 bases from V and 5 bases from J, with 18 bases between. CDR3 coding DNA: TGTGCCAGCAGCCCCCGACTAGACGTTGGGACCGGGGAGCTGTTTTTT. Its translation is CASSPRLDVGTGELFF.

This clonotype was detected ten times or more. The chain is built from TRBV5-1 and TRBJ1-4, with TRBD1 matching 11 bases. CDR3 length: 15 residues. Germline CDR1 reads SGHRS; CDR2 reads YFSETQ. Trimming cost V 1 base and J 8 bases; bases outside gene matches: 4. The CDR3 reads CASSLTGTGGEKLFF. For the CDR3, the DNA is TGCGCCAGCAGCTTGACCGGGACAGGGGGGGAAAAACTGTTTTTT.

The V call is TRBV20-1, the J call TRBJ1-2; possible D gene TRBD1, 5 bases. V lost 0 bases and J lost 8, with 19 bases in between. CDR1 is DFQATT, CDR2 SNEGSKA, per germline (reference sequence). The CDR3 has 15 amino acids. The CDR3: CSARDRGTPRGGYTF. The CDR3 coding sequence is TGCAGTGCTAGAGATCGCGGGACCCCTCGTGGAGGCTACACCTTC.

The table lists this clonotype with a few counts. This chain uses TRBV7-2 with TRBJ2-5; D might be TRBD2 (5 bases). The CDR3 sequence is 16 residues long. Trimming stripped 1 base from V and 1 base from J, with 13 bases between. Germline V gene data show CDR1 as SGHTA and CDR2 as FQGNSA. The CDR3 reads CASSLGARGIQETQYF. The CDR3 nucleotides are TGTGCCAGCAGCTTAGGCGCCAGAGGGATCCAAGAGACCCAGTACTTC.